The 20 T cell receptor beta chains below come from one sample, sequenced in a study of regulatory dendritic cells for organ transplantation. Profiled with immunoSEQ multiplex PCR; TCRdb holds only in-frame clones, not every one. Altogether 10,000 to 11,000 clones are present, 65% to 85% being singletons, with the ten largest covering more than 2%. No cognate antigen is known for these TCRs. Allogeneic regulatory or mature dendritic cells were co-cultured for 5 days with CFSE-labeled sorted T cells at 1:10. Sequences were obtained from memory CD4+ T cells from blood cultured with dendritic cells. The subset here: CD45RO+ memory T cells. These receptor sequences come from a human donor in good health.

This clone was seen just once. In DNA form, the CDR3 reads TGTGCCAGCAGTAAACTTGGACTCGAGCAGTTCTTC. Translating it yields CASSKLGLEQFF. The chain employs TRBV7-2 and TRBJ2-1, with a possible D match to TRBD2 (5 bases). Trimming stripped 6 bases from V and 10 bases from J, with 13 bases between. The CDR3 runs 12 residues. The germline gives CDR1 SGHTA, CDR2 FQGNSA. The full variable domain, with the rest looked up from reference TRBV7-2 and TRBJ2-1, is GAGVSQSPSNKVTEKGKDVELRCDPISGHTALYWYRQSLGQGLEFLIYFQGNSAPDKSGLPSDRFSAERTGGSVSTLTIQRTQQEDSAVYLCASSKLGLEQFFGPGTRLTVL.

The rearrangement links TRBV19 to TRBJ1-1; the match to TRBD1 covers 8 bases. CDR3 size: 16 residues. From germline, CDR1 is LNHDA and CDR2 SQIVND (reference sequence). Germline trimming cut 5 bases from V and 1 base from J; bases unmatched to any gene: 9. The CDR3 DNA reads TGTGCCAGTAGTCCTCGGACAGGGAGGTGGAACACTGAAGCTTTCTTT. It is translated as CASSPRTGRWNTEAFF.

The V call is TRBV7-2, the J call TRBJ2-7; tentative D call: TRBD1 (6 bases). Germline CDR1 SGHTA, CDR2 FQGNSA. V lost 1 base, J lost 3 bases, and 19 bases lay in between. The CDR3 is made up of 17 amino acids. The CDR3 reads CASSLVVRQGLIYEQYF. CDR3 in DNA: TGTGCCAGCAGCTTAGTTGTTCGGCAGGGGTTGATCTACGAGCAGTACTTC.

The chain recombines TRBV9 with TRBJ1-1; no definite D call. Trimming left V 5 bases short and J 0 bases short, with 5 bases between. Germline assignment: CDR1 SGDLS and CDR2 YYNGEE. The CDR3 consists of 12 residues. The CDR3, as DNA: TGTGCCAGCAGGGATTTGAACACTGAAGCTTTCTTT. Amino acid sequence: CASRDLNTEAFF.

This chain joins TRBV11-2 and TRBJ2-7; unclear D gene. CDR1 is SGHAT, CDR2 FQNNGV, per germline. V was shortened by 0 bases and J by 6 bases, with 6 bases between the two germline ends. The CDR3 is 12 amino acids. The CDR3 protein is CASSLDRGEQYF. CDR3 nucleotide sequence: TGTGCCAGCAGCTTAGATCGTGGCGAGCAGTACTTC. Using reference TRBV11-2 and TRBJ2-7 for the parts outside the CDR3, the full variable domain is EAGVAQSPRYKIIEKRQSVAFWCNPISGHATLYWYQQILGQGPKLLIQFQNNGVVDDSQLPKDRFSAERLKGVDSTLKIQPAKLEDSAVYLCASSLDRGEQYFGPGTRLTVT.

This chain connects TRBV27 to TRBJ1-1, with D perhaps matching TRBD1 (6 bases). The CDR3 loop spans 14 amino acids. The V gene's germline CDR1 is MNHEY and CDR2 SMNVEV (reference sequence). V was clipped by 6 bases and J by 1 base, with 12 bases between them. The CDR3 DNA sequence: TGTGCCAGCAGCATGGACAGCCGGAACACTGAAGCTTTCTTT. Amino acids: CASSMDSRNTEAFF.

The chain carries TRBV21-1 and TRBJ1-1. TRBV21-1 is a known pseudogene. The CDR3 has 14 residues. The CDR3 is CASSKTGPVIEAFF. CDR3 sequence (DNA): TGTGCCAGCAGCAAAACGGGACCCGTTATTGAAGCTTTCTTT.

This rearrangement joins TRBV30 to TRBJ1-3, with TRBD1 identical over 8 bases. The CDR3 extends over 14 amino acids. The V gene end was trimmed by 4 bases and the J gene end by 3 bases; junction bases not matched to a gene: 5. Germline V gene lookup returns CDR1 GTSNPN and CDR2 SVGIG (reference sequence). CDR3 sequence (DNA): TGTGCCTGGATTCTACAGGGGGATGGAAACACCATATATTTT. Translating gives CAWILQGDGNTIYF.

In DNA, the CDR3 is TGTGCCAGCAGCCAAGATGGGTCAAAACTGTTTTTT. Protein: CASSQDGSKLFF. J is TRBJ1-4 and V is TRBV14; no firm D call. Germline V gives CDR1 SGHDN, CDR2 FVKESK. V was pared by 0 bases and J by 10 bases, with 6 bases between. The CDR3 runs 12 residues.

V is TRBV10-3 and J is TRBJ2-3; TRBD2 is a possible D gene (5 bases). The CDR3 length is 12 residues. The germline CDR1 and CDR2 sequences are ENHRY and SYGVKD. The ends were cut back, 4 bases at V and 6 bases at J, with 8 bases in the middle. The CDR3 nucleotides read TGTGCCATCAGTGTAGGCGGGGATACGCAGTATTTT. Amino acid sequence: CAISVGGDTQYF.

J is TRBJ2-3 and V is TRBV7-2; D might be TRBD2 (5 bases). The CDR3 contains 14 residues. Per the germline V gene, CDR1 is SGHTA and CDR2 is FQGNSA. Trimming took 5 bases from V and 1 from J, leaving 10 bases between them. Written as DNA, the CDR3 is TGTGCCAGCAGCCGGAGGACCCGCACAGATACGCAGTATTTT. This encodes CASSRRTRTDTQYF.

The chain carries TRBV10-1 and TRBJ2-7; perhaps D is TRBD1 or TRBD2 (6 bases each). Germline values: CDR1 WNHNN, CDR2 SYGVQD (reference sequence). The CDR3 runs 15 residues. V was clipped by 2 bases and J by 3 bases, with 14 bases between them. The CDR3 nucleotides read TGCGCCAGCAGTGAGGAACCCGGGGGCCGCTACGAGCAGTACTTC. This gives the protein CASSEEPGGRYEQYF.

This chain connects TRBV7-2 to TRBJ2-6; D is unresolved. Germline V gene sequence: CDR1 SGHTA, CDR2 FQGNSA. The CDR3 loop spans 14 amino acids. The V end was cut by 5 bases, the J end by 0 bases, with 5 bases between. The CDR3 spells CASSQFSGANVLTF. CDR3 bases: TGTGCCAGCAGCCAATTCTCTGGGGCCAACGTCCTGACTTTC.

Here the CDR3 reads CAISAAGGQRNEQFF. Here the CDR3 DNA reads TGTGCCATCAGTGCGGCGGGAGGGCAAAGGAATGAGCAGTTCTTC. The chain has TRBV10-3 and TRBJ2-1; 9 positions match TRBD2. J lost 7 bases, V lost 4 bases, and 8 bases had no gene match. The CDR3 contains 15 residues. Germline loops: CDR1 ENHRY, CDR2 SYGVKD.

This chain uses TRBV19 with TRBJ1-3, with 7 nucleotides matching TRBD1. Trimming at V came to 7 bases and at J to 2 bases, leaving 5 bases not matched to a gene. The CDR3 covers 14 residues. Looked up from germline, CDR1 is LNHDA and CDR2 is SQIVND (reference sequence). The CDR3 region has the DNA TGTGCCAGTAACCCTCAGGGGGCTGGAAACACCATATATTTT. Translating gives CASNPQGAGNTIYF.

This chain joins TRBV6-5 and TRBJ2-2; no reliable D call. The V gene's germline CDR1 is MNHEY and CDR2 SVGAGI. This CDR3 comprises 15 residues. Trimming stripped 5 bases from V and 0 bases from J, with 10 bases between. The CDR3 DNA reads as TGTGCCAGCAGTCGACATAGCTCGAACACCGGGGAGCTGTTTTTT. It encodes CASSRHSSNTGELFF.

This clone was seen only a few times. This chain uses TRBV10-3 with TRBJ2-5; D may match TRBD1 or TRBD2 (6 bases each). This CDR3 has 16 residues. Germline loops: CDR1 ENHRY, CDR2 SYGVKD. Trimming stripped 3 bases from V and 4 bases from J, with 18 bases between. The CDR3 region is CAISERGASSGETQYF. The CDR3 DNA is TGTGCCATCAGTGAAAGGGGGGCCTCGTCGGGAGAGACCCAGTACTTC.

The chain recombines TRBV5-4 with TRBJ2-5, with 10 nucleotides matching TRBD2. Germline CDR1 reads SGHNT; CDR2 reads YYREEE (reference sequence). This CDR3 contains 17 residues. The V and J ends lost 0 bases and 2 bases, in that order; junction bases with no gene match: 7. The CDR3 DNA sequence: TGTGCCAGCAGCTTGGGGACTAGCGGTCTTTTTCAAGAGACCCAGTACTTC. This sequence encodes CASSLGTSGLFQETQYF.

The rearrangement joins TRBV10-3 to TRBJ1-4; perhaps TRBD1 as D (5 bases). The germline CDR1 and CDR2 sequences are ENHRY and SYGVKD. The CDR3 sequence is 12 residues long. V was cut by 3 bases and J by 14 bases, with 13 bases left in between. The CDR3 nucleotides read TGTGCCATCAGTGACTATGGGGGTGAGCTGTTTTTT. The encoded protein is CAISDYGGELFF.

V gene TRBV7-9 combines with J gene TRBJ2-2, with D possibly TRBD1 on 6 matching bases. The germline CDR1 and CDR2 sequences are SEHNR and FQNEAQ (reference sequence). The V gene lost 1 base and the J gene lost 13 bases, with 13 bases spanning the gap. The CDR3 totals 13 residues. CDR3 loop: CASSLGQGQSLFF. The CDR3 DNA reads TGTGCCAGCAGCTTAGGCCAGGGGCAGTCGCTGTTTTTT.